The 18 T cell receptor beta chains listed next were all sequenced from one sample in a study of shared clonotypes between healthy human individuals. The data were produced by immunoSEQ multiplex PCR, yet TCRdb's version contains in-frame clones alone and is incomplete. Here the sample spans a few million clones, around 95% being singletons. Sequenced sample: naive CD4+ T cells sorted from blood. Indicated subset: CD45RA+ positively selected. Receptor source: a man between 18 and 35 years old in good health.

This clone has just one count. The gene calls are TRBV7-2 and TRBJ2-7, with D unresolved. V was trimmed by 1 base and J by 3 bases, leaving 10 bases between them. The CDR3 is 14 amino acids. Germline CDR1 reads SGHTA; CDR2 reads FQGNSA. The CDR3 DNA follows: TGTGCCAGCAGCTTAGATTCGTTGGGCTACGAGCAGTACTTC. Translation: CASSLDSLGYEQYF. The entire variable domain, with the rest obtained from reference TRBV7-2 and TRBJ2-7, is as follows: GAGVSQSPSNKVTEKGKDVELRCDPISGHTALYWYRQSLGQGLEFLIYFQGNSAPDKSGLPSDRFSAERTGGSVSTLTIQRTQQEDSAVYLCASSLDSLGYEQYFGPGTRLTVT.

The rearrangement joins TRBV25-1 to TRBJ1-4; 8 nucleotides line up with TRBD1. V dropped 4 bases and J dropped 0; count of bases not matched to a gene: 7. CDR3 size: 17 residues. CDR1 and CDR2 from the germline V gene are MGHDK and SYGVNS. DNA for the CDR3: TGTGCCAGCAGTGCCGGGACAGGCACTGCAACTAATGAAAAACTGTTTTTT. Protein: CASSAGTGTATNEKLFF.

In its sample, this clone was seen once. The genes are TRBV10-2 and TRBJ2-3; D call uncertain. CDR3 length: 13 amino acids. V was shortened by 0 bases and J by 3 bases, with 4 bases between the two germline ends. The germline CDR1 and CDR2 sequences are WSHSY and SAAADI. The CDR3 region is CASSESKTDTQYF. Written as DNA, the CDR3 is TGCGCCAGCAGTGAGTCAAAGACAGATACGCAGTATTTT.

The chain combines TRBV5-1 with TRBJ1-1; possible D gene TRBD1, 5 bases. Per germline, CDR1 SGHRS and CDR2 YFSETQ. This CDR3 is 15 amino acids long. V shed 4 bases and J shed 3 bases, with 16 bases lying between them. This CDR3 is CASSTLPGLDTEAFF. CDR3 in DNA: TGCGCCAGCAGCACCCTGCCAGGGTTGGACACTGAAGCTTTCTTT.

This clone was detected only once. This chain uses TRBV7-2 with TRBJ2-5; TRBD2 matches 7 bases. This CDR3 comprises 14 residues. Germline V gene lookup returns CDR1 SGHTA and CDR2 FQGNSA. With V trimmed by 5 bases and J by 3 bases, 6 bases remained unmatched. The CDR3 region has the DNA TGTGCCAGCAGCGCGCTAGCGGAGAAAGAGACCCAGTACTTC. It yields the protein CASSALAEKETQYF.

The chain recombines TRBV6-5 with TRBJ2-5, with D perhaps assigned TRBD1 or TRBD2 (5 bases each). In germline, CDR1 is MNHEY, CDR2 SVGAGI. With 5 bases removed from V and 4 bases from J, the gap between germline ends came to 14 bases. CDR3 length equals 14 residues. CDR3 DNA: TGTGCCAGCAGTGCCCCGGGGACCACAGAGACCCAGTACTTC. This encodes CASSAPGTTETQYF.

The CDR3 loop reads CASSPFGTNSPPNYGYTF. CDR3 coding DNA: TGTGCCAGCTCACCATTCGGCACAAACAGCCCTCCTAACTATGGCTACACCTTC. The V and J genes are TRBV18 and TRBJ1-2, with unresolved D. This CDR3 comprises 18 residues. Per the germline V gene, CDR1 is KGHSH and CDR2 is LQKENI. V was pared by 2 bases and J by 0 bases, with 19 bases between.

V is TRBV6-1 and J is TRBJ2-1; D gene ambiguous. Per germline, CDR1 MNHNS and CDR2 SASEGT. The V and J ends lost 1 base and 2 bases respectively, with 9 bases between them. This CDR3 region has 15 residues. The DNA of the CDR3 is TGTGCCAGCAGTGAAGAGGGAAAAACCTACAATGAGCAGTTCTTC. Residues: CASSEEGKTYNEQFF.

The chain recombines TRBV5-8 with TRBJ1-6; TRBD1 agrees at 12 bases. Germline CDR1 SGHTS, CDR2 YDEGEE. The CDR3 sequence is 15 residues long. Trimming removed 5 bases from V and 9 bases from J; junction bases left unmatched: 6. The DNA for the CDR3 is TGTGCCAGCAGGCCGGGACAGGGGGCTGGTTCACCCCTCCACTTT. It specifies CASRPGQGAGSPLHF.

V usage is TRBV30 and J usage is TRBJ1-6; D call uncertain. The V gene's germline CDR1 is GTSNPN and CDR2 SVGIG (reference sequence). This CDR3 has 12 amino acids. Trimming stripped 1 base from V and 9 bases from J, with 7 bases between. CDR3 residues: CAWSETSSPLHF. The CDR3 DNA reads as TGTGCCTGGAGTGAAACATCTTCACCCCTCCACTTT.

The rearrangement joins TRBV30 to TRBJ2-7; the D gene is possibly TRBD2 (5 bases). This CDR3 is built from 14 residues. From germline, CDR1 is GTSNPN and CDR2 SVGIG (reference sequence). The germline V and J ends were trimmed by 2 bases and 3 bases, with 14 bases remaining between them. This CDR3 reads CAWSWSGSFYEQYF. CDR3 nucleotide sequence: TGTGCCTGGAGTTGGAGCGGAAGTTTCTACGAGCAGTACTTC. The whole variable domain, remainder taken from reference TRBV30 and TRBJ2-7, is SQTIHQWPATLVQPVGSPLSLECTVEGTSNPNLYWYRQAAGRGLQLLFYSVGIGQISSEVPQNLSASRPQDRQFILSSKKLLLSDSGFYLCAWSWSGSFYEQYFGPGTRLTVT.

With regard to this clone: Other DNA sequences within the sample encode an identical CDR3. CDR3 nucleotide sequence: TGTGCCAGCAGTCCCGGGACCCTACAAGAGACCCAGTACTTC. It codes for CASSPGTLQETQYF. This chain connects TRBV28 to TRBJ2-5; the D call may be TRBD1 or TRBD2 (5 bases each). V lost 5 bases and J 2 bases, leaving 12 bases between the germline ends. The CDR3 length is 14 residues. The germline V gene has CDR1 MDHEN and CDR2 SYDVKM.

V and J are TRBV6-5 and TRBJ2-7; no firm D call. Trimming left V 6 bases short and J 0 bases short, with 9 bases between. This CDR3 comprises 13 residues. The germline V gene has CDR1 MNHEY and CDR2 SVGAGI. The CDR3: CASSPSSSYEQYF. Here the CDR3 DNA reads TGTGCCAGCAGCCCCTCGAGCTCCTACGAGCAGTACTTC.

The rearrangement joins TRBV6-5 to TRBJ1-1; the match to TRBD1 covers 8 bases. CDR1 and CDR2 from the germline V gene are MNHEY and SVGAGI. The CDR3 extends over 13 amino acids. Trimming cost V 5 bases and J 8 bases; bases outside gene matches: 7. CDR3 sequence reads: CASSRGQAGEAFF. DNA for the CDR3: TGTGCCAGCAGTAGGGGACAGGCCGGCGAAGCTTTCTTT.

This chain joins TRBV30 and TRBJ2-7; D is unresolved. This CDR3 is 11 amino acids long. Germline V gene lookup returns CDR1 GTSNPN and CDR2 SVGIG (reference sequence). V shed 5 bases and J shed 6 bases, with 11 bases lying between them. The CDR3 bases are TGTGCCTGGGCGAAGAGGTCCGAGCAGTACTTC. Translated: CAWAKRSEQYF.

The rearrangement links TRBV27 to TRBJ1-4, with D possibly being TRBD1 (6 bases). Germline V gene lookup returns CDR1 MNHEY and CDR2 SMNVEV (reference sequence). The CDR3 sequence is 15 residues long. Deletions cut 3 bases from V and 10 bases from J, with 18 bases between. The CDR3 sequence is CASSLEGGRGGKLFF. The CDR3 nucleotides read TGTGCCAGCAGTTTGGAGGGAGGGCGAGGGGGAAAACTGTTTTTT. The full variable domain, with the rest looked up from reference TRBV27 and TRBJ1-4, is EAQVTQNPRYLITVTGKKLTVTCSQNMNHEYMSWYRQDPGLGLRQIYYSMNVEVTDKGDVPEGYKVSRKEKRNFPLILESPSPNQTSLYFCASSLEGGRGGKLFFGSGTQLSVL.

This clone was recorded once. The CDR3 loop reads CASSLAAGGNGEKLFF. CDR3 DNA sequence: TGTGCCAGCAGCCTAGCAGCAGGGGGGAATGGTGAAAAACTGTTTTTT. The chain combines TRBV11-2 with TRBJ1-4; TRBD1 matches 7 bases. CDR3 size: 16 residues. Germline trimming cut 5 bases from V and 7 bases from J; bases unmatched to any gene: 13. Per germline, CDR1 SGHAT and CDR2 FQNNGV.

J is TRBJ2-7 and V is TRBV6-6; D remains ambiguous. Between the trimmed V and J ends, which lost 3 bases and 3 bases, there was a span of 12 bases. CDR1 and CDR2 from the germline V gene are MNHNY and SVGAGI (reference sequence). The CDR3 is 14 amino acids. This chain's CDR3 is CASSYPTNVYEQYF. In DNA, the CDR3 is TGTGCCAGCAGTTATCCCACTAACGTCTACGAGCAGTACTTC.